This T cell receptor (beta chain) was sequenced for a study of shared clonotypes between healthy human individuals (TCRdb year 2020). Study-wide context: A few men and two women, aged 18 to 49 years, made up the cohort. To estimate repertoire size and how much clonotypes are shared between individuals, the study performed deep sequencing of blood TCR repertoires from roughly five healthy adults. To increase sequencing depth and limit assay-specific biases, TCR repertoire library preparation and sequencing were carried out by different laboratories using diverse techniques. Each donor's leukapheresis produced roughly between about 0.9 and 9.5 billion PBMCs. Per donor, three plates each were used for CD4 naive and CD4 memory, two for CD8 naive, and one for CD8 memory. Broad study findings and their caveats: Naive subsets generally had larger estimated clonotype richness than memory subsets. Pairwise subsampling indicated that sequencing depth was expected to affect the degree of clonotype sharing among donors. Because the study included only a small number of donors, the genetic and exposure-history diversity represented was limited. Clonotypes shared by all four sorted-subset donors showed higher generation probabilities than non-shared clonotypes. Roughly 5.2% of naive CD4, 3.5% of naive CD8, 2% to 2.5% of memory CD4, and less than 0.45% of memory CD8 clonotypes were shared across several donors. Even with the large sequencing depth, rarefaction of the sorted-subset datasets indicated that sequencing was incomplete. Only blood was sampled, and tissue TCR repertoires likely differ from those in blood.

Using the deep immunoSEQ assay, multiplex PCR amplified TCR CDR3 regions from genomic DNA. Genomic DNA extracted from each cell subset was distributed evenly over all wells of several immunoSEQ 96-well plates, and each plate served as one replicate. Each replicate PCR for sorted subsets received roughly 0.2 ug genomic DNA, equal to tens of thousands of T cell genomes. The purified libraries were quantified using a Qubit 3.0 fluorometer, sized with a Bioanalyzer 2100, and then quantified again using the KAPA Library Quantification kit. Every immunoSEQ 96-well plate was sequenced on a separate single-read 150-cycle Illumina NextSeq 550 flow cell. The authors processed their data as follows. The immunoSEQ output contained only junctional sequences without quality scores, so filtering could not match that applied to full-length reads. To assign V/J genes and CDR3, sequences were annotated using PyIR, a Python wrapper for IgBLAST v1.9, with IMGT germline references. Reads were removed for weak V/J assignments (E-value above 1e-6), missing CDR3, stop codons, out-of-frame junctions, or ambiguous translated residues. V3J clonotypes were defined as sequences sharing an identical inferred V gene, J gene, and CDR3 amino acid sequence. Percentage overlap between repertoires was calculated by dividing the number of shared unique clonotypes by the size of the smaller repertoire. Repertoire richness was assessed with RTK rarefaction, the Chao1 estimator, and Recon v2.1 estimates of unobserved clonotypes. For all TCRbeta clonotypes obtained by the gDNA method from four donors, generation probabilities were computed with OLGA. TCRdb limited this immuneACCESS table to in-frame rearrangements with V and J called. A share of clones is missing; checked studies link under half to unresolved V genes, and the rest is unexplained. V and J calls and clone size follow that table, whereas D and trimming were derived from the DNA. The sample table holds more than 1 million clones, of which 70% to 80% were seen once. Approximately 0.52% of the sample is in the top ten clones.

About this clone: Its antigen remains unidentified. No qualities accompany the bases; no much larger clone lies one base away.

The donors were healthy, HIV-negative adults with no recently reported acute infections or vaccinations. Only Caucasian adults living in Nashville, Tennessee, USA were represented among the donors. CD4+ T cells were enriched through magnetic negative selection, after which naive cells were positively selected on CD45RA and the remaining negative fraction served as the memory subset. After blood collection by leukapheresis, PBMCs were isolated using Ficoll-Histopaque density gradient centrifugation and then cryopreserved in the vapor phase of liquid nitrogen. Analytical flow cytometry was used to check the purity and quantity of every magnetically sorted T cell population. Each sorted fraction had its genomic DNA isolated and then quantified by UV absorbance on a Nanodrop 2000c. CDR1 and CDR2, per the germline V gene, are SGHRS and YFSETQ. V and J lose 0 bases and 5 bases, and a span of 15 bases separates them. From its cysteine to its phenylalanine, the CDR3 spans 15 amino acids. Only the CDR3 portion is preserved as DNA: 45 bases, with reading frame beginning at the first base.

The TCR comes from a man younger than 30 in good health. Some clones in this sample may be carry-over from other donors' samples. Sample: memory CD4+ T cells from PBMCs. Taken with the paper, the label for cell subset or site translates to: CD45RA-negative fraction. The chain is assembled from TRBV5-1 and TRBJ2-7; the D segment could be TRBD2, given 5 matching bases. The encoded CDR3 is CASSLALGRGDEQYF. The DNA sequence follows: TGCGCCAGCAGCTTGGCCCTGGGTCGGGGAGACGAGCAGTACTTC.